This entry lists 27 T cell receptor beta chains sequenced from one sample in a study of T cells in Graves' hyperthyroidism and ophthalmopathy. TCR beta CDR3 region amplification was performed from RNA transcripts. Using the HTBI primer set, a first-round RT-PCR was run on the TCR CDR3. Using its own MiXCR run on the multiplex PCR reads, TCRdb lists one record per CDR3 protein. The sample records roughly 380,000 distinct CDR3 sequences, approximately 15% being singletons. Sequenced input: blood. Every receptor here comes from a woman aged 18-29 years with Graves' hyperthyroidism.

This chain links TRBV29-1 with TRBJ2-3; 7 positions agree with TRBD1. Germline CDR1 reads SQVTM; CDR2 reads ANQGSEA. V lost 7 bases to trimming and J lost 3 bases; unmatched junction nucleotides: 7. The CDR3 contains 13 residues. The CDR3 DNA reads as TGCAGCGGTCCCGAACAGGGGACAGATACGCAGTATTTT. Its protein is CSGPEQGTDTQYF.

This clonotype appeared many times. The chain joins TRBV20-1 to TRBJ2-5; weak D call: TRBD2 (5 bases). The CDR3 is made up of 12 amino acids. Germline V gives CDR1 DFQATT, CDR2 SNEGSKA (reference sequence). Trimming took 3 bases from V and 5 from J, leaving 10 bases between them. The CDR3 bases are TGCAGTGCTAGGGTGCGGGCTGAGACCCAGTACTTC. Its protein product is CSARVRAETQYF.

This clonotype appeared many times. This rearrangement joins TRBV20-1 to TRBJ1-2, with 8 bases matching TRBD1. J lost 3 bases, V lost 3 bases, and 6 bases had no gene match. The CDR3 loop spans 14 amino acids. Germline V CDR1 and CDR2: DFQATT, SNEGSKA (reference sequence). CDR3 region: CSARRGTGDYGYTF. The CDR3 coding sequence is TGCAGTGCTAGGAGAGGGACAGGCGACTATGGCTACACCTTC.

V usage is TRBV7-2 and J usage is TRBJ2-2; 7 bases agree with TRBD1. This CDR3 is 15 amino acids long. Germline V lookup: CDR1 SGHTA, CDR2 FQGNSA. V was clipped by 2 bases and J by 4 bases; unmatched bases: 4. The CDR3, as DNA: TGTGCCAGCAGCTTAAGGGACAGCCGCACCGGGGAGCTGTTTTTT. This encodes CASSLRDSRTGELFF.

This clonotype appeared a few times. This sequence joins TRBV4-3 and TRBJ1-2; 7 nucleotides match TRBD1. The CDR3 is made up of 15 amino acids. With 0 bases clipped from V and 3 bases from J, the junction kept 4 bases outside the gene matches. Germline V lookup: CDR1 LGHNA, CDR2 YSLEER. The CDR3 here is CASSQEGTDYYGYTF. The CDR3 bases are TGCGCCAGCAGCCAAGAGGGGACAGATTACTATGGCTACACCTTC.

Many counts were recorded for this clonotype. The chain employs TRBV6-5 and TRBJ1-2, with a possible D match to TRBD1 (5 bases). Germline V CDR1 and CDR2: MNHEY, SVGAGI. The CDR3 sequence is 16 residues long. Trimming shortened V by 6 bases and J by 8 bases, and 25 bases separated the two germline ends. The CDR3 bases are TGTGCCAGCAGGGCCGGGACGGCGGGGTTTAGCCGAGGCTACACCTTC. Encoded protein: CASRAGTAGFSRGYTF.

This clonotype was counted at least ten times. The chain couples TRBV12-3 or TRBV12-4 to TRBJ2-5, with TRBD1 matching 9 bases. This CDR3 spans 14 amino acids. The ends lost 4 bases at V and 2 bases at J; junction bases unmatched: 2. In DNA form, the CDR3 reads TGTGCCAGCAGTTCAGGGACAGGGCAAGAGACCCAGTACTTC. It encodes CASSSGTGQETQYF.

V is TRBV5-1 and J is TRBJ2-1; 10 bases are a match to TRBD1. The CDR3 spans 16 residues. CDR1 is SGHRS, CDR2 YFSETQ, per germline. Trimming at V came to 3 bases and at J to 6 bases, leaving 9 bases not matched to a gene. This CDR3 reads CASSYLGTGDFNEQFF. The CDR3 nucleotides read TGCGCCAGCAGCTACCTGGGGACAGGGGATTTCAATGAGCAGTTCTTC. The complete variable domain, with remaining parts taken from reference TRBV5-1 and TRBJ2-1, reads KAGVTQTPRYLIKTRGQQVTLSCSPISGHRSVSWYQQTPGQGLQFLFEYFSETQRNKGNFPGRFSGRQFSNSRSEMNVSTLELGDSALYLCASSYLGTGDFNEQFFGPGTRLTVL.

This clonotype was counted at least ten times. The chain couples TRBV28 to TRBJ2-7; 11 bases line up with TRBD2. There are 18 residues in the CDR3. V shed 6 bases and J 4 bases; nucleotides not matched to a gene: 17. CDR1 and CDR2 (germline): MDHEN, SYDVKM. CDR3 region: CASRKRTSGPDRGYEQYF. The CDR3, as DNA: TGTGCCAGCAGAAAAAGGACTAGCGGGCCCGATCGGGGTTACGAGCAGTACTTC. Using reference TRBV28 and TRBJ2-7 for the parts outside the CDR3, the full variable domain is DVKVTQSSRYLVKRTGEKVFLECVQDMDHENMFWYRQDPGLGLRLIYFSYDVKMKEKGDIPEGYSVSREKKERFSLILESASTNQTSMYLCASRKRTSGPDRGYEQYFGPGTRLTVT.

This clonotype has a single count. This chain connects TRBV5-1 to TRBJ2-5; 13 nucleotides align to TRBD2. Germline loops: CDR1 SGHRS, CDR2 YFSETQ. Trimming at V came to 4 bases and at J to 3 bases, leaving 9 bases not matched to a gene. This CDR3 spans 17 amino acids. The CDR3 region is CASSPSSGTSGEETQYF. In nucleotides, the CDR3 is TGCGCCAGCAGCCCGTCATCCGGGACTAGCGGGGAAGAGACCCAGTACTTC.

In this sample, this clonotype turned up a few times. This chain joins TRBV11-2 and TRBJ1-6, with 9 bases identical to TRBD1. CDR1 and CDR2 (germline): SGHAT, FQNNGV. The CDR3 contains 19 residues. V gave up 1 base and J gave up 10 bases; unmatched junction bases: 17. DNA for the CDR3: TGTGCCAGCAGCTTAGTTGGGGTACTCTACAGGGGGCTACAGTCACCCCTCCACTTT. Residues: CASSLVGVLYRGLQSPLHF.

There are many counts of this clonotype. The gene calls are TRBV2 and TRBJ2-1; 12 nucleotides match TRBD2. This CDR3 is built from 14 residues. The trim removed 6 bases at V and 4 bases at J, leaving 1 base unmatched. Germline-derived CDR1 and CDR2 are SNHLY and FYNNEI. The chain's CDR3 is CASRLAGGYNEQFF. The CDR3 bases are TGTGCCAGCAGACTAGCGGGAGGTTACAATGAGCAGTTCTTC.

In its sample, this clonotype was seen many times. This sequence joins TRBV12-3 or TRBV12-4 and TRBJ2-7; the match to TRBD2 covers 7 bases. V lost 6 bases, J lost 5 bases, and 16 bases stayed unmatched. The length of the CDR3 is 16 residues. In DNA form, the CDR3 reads TGTGCCAGCAGCCTGGCGGGAGCAGGTGGAATTCACGAGCAGTACTTC. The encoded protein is CASSLAGAGGIHEQYF.

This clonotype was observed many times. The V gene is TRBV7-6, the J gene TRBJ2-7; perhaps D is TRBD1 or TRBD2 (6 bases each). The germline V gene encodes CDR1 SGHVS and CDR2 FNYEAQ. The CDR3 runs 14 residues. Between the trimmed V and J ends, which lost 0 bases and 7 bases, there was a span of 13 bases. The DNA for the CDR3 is TGTGCCAGCAGCTTAGCGGGGGGCGCGGGGGAGCAGTACTTC. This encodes CASSLAGGAGEQYF. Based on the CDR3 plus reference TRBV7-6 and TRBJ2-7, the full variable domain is GAGVSQSPRYKVTKRGQDVALRCDPISGHVSLYWYRQALGQGPEFLTYFNYEAQQDKSGLPNDRFSAERPEGSISTLTIQRTEQRDSAMYRCASSLAGGAGEQYFGPGTRLTVT.

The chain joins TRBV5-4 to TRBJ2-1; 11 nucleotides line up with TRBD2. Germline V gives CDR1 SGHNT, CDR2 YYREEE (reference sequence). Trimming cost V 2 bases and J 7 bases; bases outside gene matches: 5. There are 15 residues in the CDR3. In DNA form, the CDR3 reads TGTGCCAGCAGCTTACGACTAGCGGGACTTAATGAGCAGTTCTTC. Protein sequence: CASSLRLAGLNEQFF. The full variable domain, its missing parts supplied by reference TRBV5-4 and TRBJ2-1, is ETGVTQSPTHLIKTRGQQVTLRCSSQSGHNTVSWYQQALGQGPQFIFQYYREEENGRGNFPPRFSGLQFPNYSSELNVNALELDDSALYLCASSLRLAGLNEQFFGPGTRLTVL.

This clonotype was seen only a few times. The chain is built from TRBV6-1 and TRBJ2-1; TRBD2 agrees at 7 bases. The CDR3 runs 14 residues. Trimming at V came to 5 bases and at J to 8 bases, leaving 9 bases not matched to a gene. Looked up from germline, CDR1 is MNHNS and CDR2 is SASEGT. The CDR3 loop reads CASSRGAGPDEQFF. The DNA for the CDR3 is TGTGCCAGCAGTCGGGGAGCGGGGCCCGATGAGCAGTTCTTC.

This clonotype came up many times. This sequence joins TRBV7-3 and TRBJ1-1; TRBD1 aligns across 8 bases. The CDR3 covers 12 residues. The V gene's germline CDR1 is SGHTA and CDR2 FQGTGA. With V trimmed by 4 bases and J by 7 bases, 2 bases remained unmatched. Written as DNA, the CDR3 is TGTGCCAGCAGCTCACAGGGGGGTGAAGCTTTCTTT. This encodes CASSSQGGEAFF.

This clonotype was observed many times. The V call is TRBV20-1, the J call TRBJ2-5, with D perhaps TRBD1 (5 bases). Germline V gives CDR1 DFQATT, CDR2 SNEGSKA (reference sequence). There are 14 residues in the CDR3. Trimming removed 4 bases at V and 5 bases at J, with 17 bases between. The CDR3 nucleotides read TGCAGTGCTACAATGGGGCAATTCGGGGAGACCCAGTACTTC. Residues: CSATMGQFGETQYF.

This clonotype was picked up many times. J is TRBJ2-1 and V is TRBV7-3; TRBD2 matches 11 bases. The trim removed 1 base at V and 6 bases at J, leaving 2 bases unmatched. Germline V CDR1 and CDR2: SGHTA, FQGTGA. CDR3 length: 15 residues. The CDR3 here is CASSLSLAGGNEQFF. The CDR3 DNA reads TGTGCCAGCAGCTTAAGCCTAGCGGGAGGCAATGAGCAGTTCTTC.

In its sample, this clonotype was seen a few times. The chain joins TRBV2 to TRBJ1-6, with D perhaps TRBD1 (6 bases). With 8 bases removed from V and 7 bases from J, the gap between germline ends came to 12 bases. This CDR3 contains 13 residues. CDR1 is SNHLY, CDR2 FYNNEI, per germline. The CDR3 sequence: CASVRGPNSPLHF. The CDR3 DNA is TGTGCCAGCGTTCGGGGGCCAAATTCACCCCTCCACTTT.

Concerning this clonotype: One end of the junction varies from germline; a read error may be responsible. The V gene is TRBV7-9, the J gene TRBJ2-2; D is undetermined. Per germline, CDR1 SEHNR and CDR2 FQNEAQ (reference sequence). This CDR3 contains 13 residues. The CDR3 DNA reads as TGTACCAGCGCGGCGGCGAACACCGGGGAGCTGTTTTTT. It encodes CTSAAANTGELFF.

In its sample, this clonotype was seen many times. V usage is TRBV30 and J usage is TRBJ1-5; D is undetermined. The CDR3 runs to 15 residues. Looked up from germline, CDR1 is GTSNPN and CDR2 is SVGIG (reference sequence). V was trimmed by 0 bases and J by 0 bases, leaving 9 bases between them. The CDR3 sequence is CAWSVQGVSNQPQHF. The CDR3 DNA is TGTGCCTGGAGTGTACAAGGAGTTAGCAATCAGCCCCAGCATTTT.

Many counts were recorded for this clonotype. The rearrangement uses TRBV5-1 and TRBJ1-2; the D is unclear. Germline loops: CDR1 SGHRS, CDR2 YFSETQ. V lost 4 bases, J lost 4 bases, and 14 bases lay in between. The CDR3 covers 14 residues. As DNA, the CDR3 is TGCGCCAGCAGCCATAACGGAGACGGCTATGGCTACACCTTC. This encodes CASSHNGDGYGYTF.

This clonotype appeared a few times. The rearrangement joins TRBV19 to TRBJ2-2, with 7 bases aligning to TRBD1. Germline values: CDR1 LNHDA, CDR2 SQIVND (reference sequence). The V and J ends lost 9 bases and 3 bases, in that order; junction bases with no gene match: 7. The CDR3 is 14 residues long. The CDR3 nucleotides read TGTGCCAGCAGCACCGGGACAGACACCGGGGAGCTGTTTTTT. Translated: CASSTGTDTGELFF.

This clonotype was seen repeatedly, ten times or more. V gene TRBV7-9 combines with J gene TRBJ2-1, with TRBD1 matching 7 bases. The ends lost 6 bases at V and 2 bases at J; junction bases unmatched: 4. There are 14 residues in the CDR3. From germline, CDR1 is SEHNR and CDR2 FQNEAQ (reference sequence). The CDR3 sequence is CASSKGAAYNEQFF. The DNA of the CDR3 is TGTGCCAGCAGTAAGGGGGCGGCCTACAATGAGCAGTTCTTC.

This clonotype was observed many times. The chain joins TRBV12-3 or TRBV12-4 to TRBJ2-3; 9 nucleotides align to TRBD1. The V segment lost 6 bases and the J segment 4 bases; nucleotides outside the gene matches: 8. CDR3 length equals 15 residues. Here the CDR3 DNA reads TGTGCCAGCAGATCCGAACGGGACAGGGCAGATACGCAGTATTTT. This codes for CASRSERDRADTQYF.

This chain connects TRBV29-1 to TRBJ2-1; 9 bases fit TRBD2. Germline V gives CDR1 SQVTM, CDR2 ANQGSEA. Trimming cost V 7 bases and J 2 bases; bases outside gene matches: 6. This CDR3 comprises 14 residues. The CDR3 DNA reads TGCAGCGCCCGAGGGACTAGCACCTACAATGAGCAGTTCTTC. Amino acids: CSARGTSTYNEQFF.